One TCR beta chain is described in this entry. Antigen unknown. Germline V gene sequence: CDR1 SGHRS, CDR2 YFSETQ. Between the trimmed V and J ends, which lost 2 bases and 7 bases, there was a span of 13 bases. The CDR3 is 15 residues long. The sample belongs to a study of cytomegalovirus exposure and HLA in healthy donors. Study findings and constraints: Around 160 TCR beta chains were listed as cytomegalovirus-associated. Rarity held for most TCR sequences, but there were some public TCRs that occurred in many donors. Reportedly, diagnosis of cytomegalovirus status by the classifier showed high specificity and sensitivity.

A multiplex PCR was run with 60 Vbeta primers and 13 Jbeta primers. Only in-frame clones appear in the TCRdb table, and some are missing; sequencing was by immunoSEQ multiplex PCR. This table has about 140,000 clones, roughly three fifths appearing once. Sequenced material: PBMCs. The rearrangement links TRBV5-1 to TRBJ1-6, with D hard to call. The sequence derives from a male donor in good health and CMV-seronegative. Here the CDR3 DNA reads TGCGCCAGCAGCTTAGGAGGAATTGGAAATTCACCCCTCCACTTT. It specifies CASSLGGIGNSPLHF.